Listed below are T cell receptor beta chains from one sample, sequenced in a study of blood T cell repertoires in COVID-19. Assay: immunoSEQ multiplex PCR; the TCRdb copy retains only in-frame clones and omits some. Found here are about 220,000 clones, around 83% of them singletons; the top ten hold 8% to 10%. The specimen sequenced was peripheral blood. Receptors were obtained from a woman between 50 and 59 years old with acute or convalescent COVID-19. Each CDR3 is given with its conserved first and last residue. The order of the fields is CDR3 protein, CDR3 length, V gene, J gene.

CASSLEREGRMETQYF	16	TRBV7-8	TRBJ2-5
CATARGSGTGELFF	14	TRBV24-1	TRBJ2-2
CASSSRARGPNTGELFF	17	TRBV7-2	TRBJ2-2
CASSQAWYGETQYF	14	TRBV3-1/TRBV3-2	TRBJ2-5
CASRQPGGNTEAFF	14	TRBV19	TRBJ1-1
CASSDGDRDLLYTGELFF	18	TRBV6-4	TRBJ2-2
CASSLNRGEQYF	12	TRBV27	TRBJ2-7
CATQKTHRDRGYTF	14	TRBV19	TRBJ1-2
CASSLDPLAGVEEQYF	16	TRBV11-2	TRBJ2-7
CASSRGTSVSEQYF	14	TRBV2	TRBJ2-7
CASSQTSGSSYEQYF	15	TRBV4-2	TRBJ2-7
CASSEPQGNGNQPQHF	16	TRBV6-1	TRBJ1-5
CASSSGLADYNEQFF	15	TRBV5-1	TRBJ2-1
CASSSRLAGVKNEQFF	16	TRBV7-2	TRBJ2-1